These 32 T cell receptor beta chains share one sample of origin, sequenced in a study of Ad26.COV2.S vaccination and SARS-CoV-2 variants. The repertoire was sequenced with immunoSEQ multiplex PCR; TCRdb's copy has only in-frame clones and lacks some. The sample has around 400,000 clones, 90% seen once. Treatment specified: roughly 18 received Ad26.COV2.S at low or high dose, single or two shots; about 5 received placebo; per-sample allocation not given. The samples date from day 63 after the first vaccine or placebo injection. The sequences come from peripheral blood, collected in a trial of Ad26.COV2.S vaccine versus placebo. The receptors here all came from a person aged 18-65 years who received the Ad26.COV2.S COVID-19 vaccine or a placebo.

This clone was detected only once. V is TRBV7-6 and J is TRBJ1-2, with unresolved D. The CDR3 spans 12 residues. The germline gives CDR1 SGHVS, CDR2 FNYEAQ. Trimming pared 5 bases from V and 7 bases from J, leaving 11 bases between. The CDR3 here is CASSGAAGGYTF. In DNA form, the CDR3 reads TGTGCCAGCAGCGGCGCTGCGGGTGGCTACACCTTC.

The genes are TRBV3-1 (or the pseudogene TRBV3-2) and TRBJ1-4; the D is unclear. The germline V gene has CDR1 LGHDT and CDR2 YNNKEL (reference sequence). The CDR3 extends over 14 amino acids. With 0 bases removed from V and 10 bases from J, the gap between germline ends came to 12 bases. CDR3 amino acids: CASSQEGGTGKLFF. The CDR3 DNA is TGTGCCAGCAGCCAAGAAGGCGGAACGGGAAAACTGTTTTTT.

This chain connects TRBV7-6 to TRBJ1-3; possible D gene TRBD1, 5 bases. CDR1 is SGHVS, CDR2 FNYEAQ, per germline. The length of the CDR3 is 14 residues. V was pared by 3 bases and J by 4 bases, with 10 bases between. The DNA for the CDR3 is TGTGCCAGCAGCTTCCTGGGGCCGGGAAACACCATATATTTT. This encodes CASSFLGPGNTIYF.

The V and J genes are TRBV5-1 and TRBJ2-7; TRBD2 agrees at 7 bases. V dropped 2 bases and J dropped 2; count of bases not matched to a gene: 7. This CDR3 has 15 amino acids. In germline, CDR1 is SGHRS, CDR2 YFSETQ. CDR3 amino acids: CASSLSLADAYEQYF. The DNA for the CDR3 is TGCGCCAGCAGCTTAAGCCTAGCGGACGCCTACGAGCAGTACTTC. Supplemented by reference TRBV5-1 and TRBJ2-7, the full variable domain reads KAGVTQTPRYLIKTRGQQVTLSCSPISGHRSVSWYQQTPGQGLQFLFEYFSETQRNKGNFPGRFSGRQFSNSRSEMNVSTLELGDSALYLCASSLSLADAYEQYFGPGTRLTVT.

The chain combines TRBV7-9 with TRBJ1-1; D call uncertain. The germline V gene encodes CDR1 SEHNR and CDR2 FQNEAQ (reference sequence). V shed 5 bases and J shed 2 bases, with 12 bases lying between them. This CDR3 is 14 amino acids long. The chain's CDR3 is CASSPAPLNTEAFF. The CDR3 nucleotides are TGTGCCAGCAGCCCAGCCCCTCTAAACACTGAAGCTTTCTTT.

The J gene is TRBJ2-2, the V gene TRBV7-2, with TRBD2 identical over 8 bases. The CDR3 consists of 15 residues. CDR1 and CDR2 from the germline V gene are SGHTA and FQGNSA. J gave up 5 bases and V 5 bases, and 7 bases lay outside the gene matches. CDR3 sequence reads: CASSPGLAGTGELFF. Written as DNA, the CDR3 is TGTGCCAGCAGCCCCGGACTAGCTGGGACCGGGGAGCTGTTTTTT.

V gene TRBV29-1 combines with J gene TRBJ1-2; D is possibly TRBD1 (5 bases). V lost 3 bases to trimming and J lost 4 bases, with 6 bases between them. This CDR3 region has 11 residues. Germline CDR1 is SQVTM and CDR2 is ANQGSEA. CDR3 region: CSVDRVYGYTF. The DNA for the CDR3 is TGCAGCGTTGACAGGGTCTATGGCTACACCTTC.

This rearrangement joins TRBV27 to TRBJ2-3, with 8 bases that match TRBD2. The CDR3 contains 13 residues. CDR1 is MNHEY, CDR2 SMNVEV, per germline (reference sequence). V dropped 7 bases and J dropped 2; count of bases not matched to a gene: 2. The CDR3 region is CASISGITDTQYF. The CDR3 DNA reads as TGTGCCAGCATTAGCGGGATCACAGATACGCAGTATTTT.

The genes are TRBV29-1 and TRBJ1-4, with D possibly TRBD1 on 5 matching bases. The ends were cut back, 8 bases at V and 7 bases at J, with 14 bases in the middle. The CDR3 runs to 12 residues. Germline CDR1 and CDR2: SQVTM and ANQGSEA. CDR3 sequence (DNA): TGCAGCATCGGGCAGGGTGGTGAAAAACTGTTTTTT. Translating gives CSIGQGGEKLFF.

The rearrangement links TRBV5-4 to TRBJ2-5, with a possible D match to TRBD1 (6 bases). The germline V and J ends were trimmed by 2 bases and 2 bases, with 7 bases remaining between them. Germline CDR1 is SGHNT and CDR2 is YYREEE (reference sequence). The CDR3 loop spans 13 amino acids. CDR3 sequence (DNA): TGTGCCAGCAGCTTAGACAGGCAAGAGACCCAGTACTTC. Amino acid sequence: CASSLDRQETQYF.

The DNA for the CDR3 is TGTGCCAGCAGCCATGGGCCAGACGCCGAGCAGTACTTC. It translates to CASSHGPDAEQYF. V and J are TRBV27 and TRBJ2-7; unclear D gene. Germline loops: CDR1 MNHEY, CDR2 SMNVEV (reference sequence). This CDR3 is 13 amino acids long. Trimming pared 6 bases from V and 6 bases from J, leaving 15 bases between.

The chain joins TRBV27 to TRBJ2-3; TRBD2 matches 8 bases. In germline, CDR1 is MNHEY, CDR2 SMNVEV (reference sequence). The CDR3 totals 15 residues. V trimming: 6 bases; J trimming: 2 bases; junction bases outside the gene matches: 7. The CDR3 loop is CASRIAGTYTDTQYF. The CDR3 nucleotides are TGTGCCAGCAGAATAGCGGGAACGTACACAGATACGCAGTATTTT.

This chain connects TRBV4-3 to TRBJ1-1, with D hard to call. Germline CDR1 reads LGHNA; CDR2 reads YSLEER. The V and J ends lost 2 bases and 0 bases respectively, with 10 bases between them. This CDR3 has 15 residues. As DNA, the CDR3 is TGCGCCAGCAGCCAACTATCGGGCATGAACACTGAAGCTTTCTTT. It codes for CASSQLSGMNTEAFF.

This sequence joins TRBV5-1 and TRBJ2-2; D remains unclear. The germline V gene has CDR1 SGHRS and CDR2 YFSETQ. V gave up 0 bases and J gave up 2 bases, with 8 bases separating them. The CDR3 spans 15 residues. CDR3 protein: CASSLVTSNTGELFF. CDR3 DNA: TGCGCCAGCAGCTTGGTGACTTCAAACACCGGGGAGCTGTTTTTT.

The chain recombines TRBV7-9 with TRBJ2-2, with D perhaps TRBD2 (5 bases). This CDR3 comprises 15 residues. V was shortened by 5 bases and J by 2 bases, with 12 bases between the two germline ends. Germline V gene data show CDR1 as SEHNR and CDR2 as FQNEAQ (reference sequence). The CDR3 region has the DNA TGTGCCAGCAGCCGACCGGGATTAAACACCGGGGAGCTGTTTTTT. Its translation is CASSRPGLNTGELFF. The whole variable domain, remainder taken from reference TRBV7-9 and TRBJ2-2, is DTGVSQNPRHKITKRGQNVTFRCDPISEHNRLYWYRQTLGQGPEFLTYFQNEAQLEKSRLLSDRFSAERPKGSFSTLEIQRTEQGDSAMYLCASSRPGLNTGELFFGEGSRLTVL.

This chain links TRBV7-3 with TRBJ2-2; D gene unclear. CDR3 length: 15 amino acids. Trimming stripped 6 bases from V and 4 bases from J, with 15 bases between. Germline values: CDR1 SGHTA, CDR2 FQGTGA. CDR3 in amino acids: CASRIDGLSTGELFF. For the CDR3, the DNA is TGTGCCAGCAGAATCGACGGCCTGAGCACCGGGGAGCTGTTTTTT.

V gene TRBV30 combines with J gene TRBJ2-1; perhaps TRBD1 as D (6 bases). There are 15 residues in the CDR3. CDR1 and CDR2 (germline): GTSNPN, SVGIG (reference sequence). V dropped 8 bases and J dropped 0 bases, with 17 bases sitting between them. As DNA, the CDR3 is TGTGCCGGTACGACAGGAAGGAGCTCCTACAATGAGCAGTTCTTC. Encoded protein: CAGTTGRSSYNEQFF. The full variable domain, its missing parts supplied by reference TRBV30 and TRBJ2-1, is SQTIHQWPATLVQPVGSPLSLECTVEGTSNPNLYWYRQAAGRGLQLLFYSVGIGQISSEVPQNLSASRPQDRQFILSSKKLLLSDSGFYLCAGTTGRSSYNEQFFGPGTRLTVL.

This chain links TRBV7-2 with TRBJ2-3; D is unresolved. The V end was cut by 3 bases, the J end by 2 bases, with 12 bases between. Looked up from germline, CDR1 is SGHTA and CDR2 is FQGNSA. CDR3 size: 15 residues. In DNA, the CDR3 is TGTGCCAGCAGCTTGCGGATTACTAACACAGATACGCAGTATTTT. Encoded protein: CASSLRITNTDTQYF.

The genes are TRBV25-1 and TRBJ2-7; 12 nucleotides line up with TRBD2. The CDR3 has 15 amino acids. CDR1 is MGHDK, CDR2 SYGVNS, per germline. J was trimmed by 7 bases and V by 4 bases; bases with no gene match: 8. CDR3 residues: CASSGFLAGGKEQYF. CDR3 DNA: TGTGCCAGCAGTGGCTTTCTAGCGGGAGGGAAAGAGCAGTACTTC.

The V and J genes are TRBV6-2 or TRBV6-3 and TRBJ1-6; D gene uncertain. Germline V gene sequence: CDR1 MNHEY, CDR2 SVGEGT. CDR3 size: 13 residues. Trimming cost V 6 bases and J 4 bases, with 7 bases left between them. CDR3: CASSREYNSPLHF. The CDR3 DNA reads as TGTGCCAGCAGCCGGGAATATAATTCACCCCTCCACTTT.

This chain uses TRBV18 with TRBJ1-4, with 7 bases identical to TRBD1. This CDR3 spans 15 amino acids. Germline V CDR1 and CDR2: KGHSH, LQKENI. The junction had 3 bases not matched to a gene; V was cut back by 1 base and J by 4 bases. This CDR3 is CASSPRDSYNEKLFF. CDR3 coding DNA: TGTGCCAGCTCACCACGGGACAGCTATAATGAAAAACTGTTTTTT.

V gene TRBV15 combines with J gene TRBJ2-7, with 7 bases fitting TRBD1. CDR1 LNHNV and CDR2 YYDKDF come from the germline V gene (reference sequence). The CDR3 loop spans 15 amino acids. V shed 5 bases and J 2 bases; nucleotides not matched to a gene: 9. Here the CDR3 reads CATSQETGRTYEQYF. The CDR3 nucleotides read TGTGCCACCAGCCAGGAGACAGGGCGAACCTACGAGCAGTACTTC.

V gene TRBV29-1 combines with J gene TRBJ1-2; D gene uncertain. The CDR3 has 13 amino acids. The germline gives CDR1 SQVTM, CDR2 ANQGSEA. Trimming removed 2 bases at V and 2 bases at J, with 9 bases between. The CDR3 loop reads CSVERRGNYGYTF. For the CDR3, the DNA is TGCAGCGTTGAACGTAGAGGGAACTATGGCTACACCTTC.

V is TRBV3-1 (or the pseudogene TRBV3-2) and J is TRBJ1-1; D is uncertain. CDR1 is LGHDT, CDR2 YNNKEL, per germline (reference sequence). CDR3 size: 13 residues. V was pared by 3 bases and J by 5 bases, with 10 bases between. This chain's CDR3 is CASSQRRRTEAFF. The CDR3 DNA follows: TGTGCCAGCAGCCAGAGGCGGAGGACTGAAGCTTTCTTT.

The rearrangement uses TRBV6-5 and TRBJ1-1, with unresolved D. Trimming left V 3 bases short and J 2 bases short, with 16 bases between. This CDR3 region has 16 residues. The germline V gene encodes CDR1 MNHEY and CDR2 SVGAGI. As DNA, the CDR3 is TGTGCCAGCAGTTATTCGGGCGCTTGGGGAAACACTGAAGCTTTCTTT. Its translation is CASSYSGAWGNTEAFF.

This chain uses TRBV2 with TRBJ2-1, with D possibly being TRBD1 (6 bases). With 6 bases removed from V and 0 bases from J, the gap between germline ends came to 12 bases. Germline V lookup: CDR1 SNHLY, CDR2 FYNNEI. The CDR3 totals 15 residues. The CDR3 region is CASSAQGNSYNEQFF. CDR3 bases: TGTGCCAGCAGCGCACAGGGAAACTCCTACAATGAGCAGTTCTTC.

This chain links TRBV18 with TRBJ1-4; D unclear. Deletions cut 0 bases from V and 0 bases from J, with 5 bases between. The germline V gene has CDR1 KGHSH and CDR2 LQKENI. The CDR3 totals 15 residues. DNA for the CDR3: TGTGCCAGCTCACCACCGAGAGCAACTAATGAAAAACTGTTTTTT. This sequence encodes CASSPPRATNEKLFF.

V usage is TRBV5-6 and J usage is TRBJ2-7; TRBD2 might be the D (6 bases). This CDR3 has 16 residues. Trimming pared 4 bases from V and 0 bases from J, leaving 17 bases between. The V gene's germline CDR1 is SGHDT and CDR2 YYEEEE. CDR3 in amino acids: CASSPAGWRYSYEQYF. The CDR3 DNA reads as TGTGCCAGCAGCCCCGCGGGATGGAGGTACTCCTACGAGCAGTACTTC.

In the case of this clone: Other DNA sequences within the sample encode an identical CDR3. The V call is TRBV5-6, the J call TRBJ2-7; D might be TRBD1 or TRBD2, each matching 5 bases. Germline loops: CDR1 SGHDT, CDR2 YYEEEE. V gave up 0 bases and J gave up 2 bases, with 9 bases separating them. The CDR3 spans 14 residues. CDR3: CASSLGGRAYEQYF. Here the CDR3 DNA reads TGTGCCAGCAGCTTGGGGGGGAGAGCCTACGAGCAGTACTTC.

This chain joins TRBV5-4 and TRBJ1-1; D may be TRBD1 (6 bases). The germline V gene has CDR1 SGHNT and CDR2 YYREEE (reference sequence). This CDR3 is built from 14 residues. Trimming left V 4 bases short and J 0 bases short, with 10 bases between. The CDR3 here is CASSPGHLNTEAFF. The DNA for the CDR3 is TGTGCCAGCAGCCCGGGACACCTGAACACTGAAGCTTTCTTT.

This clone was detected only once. Written as DNA, the CDR3 is TGTGCCAGCAGCTTAGTCGGGCCAGCGGGAGTATCAGATACGCAGTATTTT. This sequence encodes CASSLVGPAGVSDTQYF. This chain connects TRBV11-2 to TRBJ2-3; TRBD2 aligns across 8 bases. From germline, CDR1 is SGHAT and CDR2 FQNNGV. The CDR3 has 17 residues. V lost 1 base, J lost 4 bases, and 10 bases stayed unmatched.

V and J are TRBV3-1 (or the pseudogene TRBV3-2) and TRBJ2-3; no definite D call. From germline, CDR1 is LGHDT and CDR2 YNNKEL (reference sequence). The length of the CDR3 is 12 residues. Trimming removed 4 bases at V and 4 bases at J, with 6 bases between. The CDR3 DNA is TGTGCCAGCAGCCCGGGCGCAGATACGCAGTATTTT. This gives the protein CASSPGADTQYF.